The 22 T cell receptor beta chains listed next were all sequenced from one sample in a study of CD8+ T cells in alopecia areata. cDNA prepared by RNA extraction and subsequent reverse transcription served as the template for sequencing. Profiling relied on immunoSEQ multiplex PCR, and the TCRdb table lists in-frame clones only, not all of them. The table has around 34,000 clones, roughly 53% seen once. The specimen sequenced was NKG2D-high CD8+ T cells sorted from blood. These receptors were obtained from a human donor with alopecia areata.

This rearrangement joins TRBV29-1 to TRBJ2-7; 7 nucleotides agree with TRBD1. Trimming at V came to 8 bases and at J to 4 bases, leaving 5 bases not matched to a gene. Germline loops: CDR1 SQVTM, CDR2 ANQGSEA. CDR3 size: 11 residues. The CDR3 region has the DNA TGCAGCCACCGGACAGGTTACGAGCAGTACTTC. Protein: CSHRTGYEQYF.

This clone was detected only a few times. This CDR3 reads CASSPEDREEGANEKLFF. In DNA, the CDR3 is TGCGCCAGCAGTCCGGAGGACAGGGAGGAAGGGGCTAATGAAAAACTGTTTTTT. The J gene is TRBJ1-4, the V gene TRBV23-1; 8 positions agree with TRBD1. TRBV23-1 is identified as an open reading frame with a role that is uncertain. After removal of 4 bases from V and 3 bases from J, the junction contained 13 bases not matched to a gene. CDR3 length: 18 residues.

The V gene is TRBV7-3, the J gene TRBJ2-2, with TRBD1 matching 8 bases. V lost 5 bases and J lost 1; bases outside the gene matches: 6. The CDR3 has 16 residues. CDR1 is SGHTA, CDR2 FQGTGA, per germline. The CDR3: CASSPRGRGNTGELFF. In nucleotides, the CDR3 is TGTGCCAGCAGCCCCAGGGGGCGGGGGAACACCGGGGAGCTGTTTTTT.

CDR3 residues: CSALGQRNTIYF. DNA of the CDR3: TGCAGCGCTCTAGGACAGCGAAACACCATATATTTT. The rearrangement uses TRBV29-1 and TRBJ1-3; D perhaps matches TRBD1 (6 bases). V lost 7 bases and J 5 bases, leaving 12 bases between the germline ends. This CDR3 region has 12 residues. In germline, CDR1 is SQVTM, CDR2 ANQGSEA.

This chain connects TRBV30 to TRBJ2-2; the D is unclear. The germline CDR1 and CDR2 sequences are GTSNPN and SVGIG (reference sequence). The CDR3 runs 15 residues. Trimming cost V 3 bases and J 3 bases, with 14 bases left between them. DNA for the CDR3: TGTGCCTGGAGCCTCGAGGAGAGAGACACCGGGGAGCTGTTTTTT. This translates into CAWSLEERDTGELFF.

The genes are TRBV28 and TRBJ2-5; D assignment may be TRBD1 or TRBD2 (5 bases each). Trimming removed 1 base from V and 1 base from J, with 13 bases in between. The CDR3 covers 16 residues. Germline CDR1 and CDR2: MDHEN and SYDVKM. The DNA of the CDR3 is TGTGCCAGCAGTTTATTGTTGGGACGGAGCCAAGAGACCCAGTACTTC. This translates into CASSLLLGRSQETQYF.

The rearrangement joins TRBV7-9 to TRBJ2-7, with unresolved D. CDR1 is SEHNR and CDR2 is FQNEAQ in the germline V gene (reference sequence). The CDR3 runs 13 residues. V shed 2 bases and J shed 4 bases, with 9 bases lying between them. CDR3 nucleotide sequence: TGTGCCAGCAGCTTAAACGTGGATTACGAGCAGTACTTC. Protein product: CASSLNVDYEQYF.

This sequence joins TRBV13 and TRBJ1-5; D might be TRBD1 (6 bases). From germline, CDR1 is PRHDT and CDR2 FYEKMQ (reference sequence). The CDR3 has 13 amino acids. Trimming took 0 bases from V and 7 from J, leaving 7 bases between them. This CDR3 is CASSLGDSQPQHF. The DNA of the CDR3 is TGTGCCAGCAGCTTAGGGGACAGCCAGCCCCAGCATTTT.

The CDR3 region has the DNA TGTGCCAGCACCTTAGGAGTAAACACTGAAGCTTTCTTT. This codes for CASTLGVNTEAFF. V gene TRBV5-5 combines with J gene TRBJ1-1; D is unresolved. CDR3 length equals 13 residues. Deletions cut 6 bases from V and 2 bases from J, with 11 bases between. Germline V gene sequence: CDR1 SGHKS, CDR2 YYEKEE (reference sequence). Full variable domain (outside the CDR3, taken from reference TRBV5-5 and TRBJ1-1): DAGVTQSPTHLIKTRGQQVTLRCSPISGHKSVSWYQQVLGQGPQFIFQYYEKEERGRGNFPDRFSARQFPNYSSELNVNALLLGDSALYLCASTLGVNTEAFFGQGTRLTVV.

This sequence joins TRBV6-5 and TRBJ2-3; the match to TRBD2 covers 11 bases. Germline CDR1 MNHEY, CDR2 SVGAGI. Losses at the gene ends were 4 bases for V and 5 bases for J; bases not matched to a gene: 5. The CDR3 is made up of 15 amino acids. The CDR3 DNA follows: TGTGCCAGCAGTTCCCTAGCGGGGGGACTAGATACGCAGTATTTT. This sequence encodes CASSSLAGGLDTQYF.

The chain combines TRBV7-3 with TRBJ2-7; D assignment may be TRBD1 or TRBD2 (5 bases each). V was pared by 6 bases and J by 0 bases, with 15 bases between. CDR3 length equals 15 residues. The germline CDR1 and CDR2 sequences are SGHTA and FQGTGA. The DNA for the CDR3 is TGTGCCAGCAGTCTTAGTGGGGGAACCTCCTACGAGCAGTACTTC. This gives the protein CASSLSGGTSYEQYF.

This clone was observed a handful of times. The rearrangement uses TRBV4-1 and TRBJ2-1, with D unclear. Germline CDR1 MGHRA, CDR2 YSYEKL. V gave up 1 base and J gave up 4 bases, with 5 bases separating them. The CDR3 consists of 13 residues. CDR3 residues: CASSQGVYNEQFF. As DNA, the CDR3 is TGCGCCAGCAGCCAAGGGGTGTACAATGAGCAGTTCTTC.

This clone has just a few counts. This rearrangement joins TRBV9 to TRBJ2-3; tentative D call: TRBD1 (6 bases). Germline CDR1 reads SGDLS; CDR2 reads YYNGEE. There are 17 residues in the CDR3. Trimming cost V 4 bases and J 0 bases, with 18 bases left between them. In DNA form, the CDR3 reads TGTGCCAGCAGCCAAGATTACGTGGGGGCTAGCACAGATACGCAGTATTTT. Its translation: CASSQDYVGASTDTQYF.

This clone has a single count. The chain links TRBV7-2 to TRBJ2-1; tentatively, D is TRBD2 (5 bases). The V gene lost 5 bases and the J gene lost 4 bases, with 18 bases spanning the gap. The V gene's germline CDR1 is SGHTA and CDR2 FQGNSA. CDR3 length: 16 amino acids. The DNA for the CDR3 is TGTGCCAGCAGCAATCGTATGGCGGGCCCTTACAATGAGCAGTTCTTC. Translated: CASSNRMAGPYNEQFF. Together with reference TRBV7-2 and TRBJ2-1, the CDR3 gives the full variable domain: GAGVSQSPSNKVTEKGKDVELRCDPISGHTALYWYRQSLGQGLEFLIYFQGNSAPDKSGLPSDRFSAERTGGSVSTLTIQRTQQEDSAVYLCASSNRMAGPYNEQFFGPGTRLTVL.

The CDR3 DNA sequence: TGTGCCATCAGTGAGTCGGCTAGCGGGGGATTTGGCGCCTACGAGCAGTACTTC. Translation gives CAISESASGGFGAYEQYF. V usage is TRBV10-3 and J usage is TRBJ2-7, with 10 bases fitting TRBD2. There are 18 residues in the CDR3. The V segment lost 0 bases and the J segment 2 bases; nucleotides outside the gene matches: 10. Germline V gene lookup returns CDR1 ENHRY and CDR2 SYGVKD.

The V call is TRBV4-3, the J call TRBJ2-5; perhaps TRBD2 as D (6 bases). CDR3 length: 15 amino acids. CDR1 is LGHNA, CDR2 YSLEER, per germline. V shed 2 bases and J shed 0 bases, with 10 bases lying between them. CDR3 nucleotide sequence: TGCGCCAGCAGCCAACTCATAGCGGACCAAGAGACCCAGTACTTC. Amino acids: CASSQLIADQETQYF.

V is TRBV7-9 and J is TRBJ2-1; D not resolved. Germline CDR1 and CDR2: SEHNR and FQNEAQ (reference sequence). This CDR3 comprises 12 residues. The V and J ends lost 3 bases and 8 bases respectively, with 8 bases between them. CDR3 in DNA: TGTGCCAGCAGCTTTCCCCGCCATGAGCAGTTCTTC. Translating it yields CASSFPRHEQFF.

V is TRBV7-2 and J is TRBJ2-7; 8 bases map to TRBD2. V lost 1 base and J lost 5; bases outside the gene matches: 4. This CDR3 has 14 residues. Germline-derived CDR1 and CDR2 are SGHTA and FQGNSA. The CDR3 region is CASSLGAGGNEQYF. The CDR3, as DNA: TGTGCCAGCAGCTTAGGGGCGGGGGGCAACGAGCAGTACTTC.

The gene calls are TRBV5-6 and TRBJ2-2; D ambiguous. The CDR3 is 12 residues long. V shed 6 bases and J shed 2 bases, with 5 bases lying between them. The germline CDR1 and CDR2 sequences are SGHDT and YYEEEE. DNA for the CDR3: TGTGCCAGCACAGTAAACACCGGGGAGCTGTTTTTT. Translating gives CASTVNTGELFF.

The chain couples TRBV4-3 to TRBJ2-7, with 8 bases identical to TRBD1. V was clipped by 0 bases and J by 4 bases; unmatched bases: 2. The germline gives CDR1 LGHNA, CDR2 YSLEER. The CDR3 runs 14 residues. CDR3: CASSQDRGLYEQYF. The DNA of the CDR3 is TGCGCCAGCAGCCAAGACAGGGGGCTATACGAGCAGTACTTC.

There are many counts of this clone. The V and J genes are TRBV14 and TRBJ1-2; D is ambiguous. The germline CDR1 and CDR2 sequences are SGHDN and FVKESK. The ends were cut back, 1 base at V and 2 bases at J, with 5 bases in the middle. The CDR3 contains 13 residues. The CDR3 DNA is TGTGCCAGCAGCCAAGGTCGCAACTATGGCTACACCTTC. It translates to CASSQGRNYGYTF.

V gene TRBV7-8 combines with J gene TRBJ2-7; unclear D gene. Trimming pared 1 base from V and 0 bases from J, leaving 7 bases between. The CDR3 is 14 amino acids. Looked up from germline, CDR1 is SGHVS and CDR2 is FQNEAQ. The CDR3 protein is CASSLGAYSYEQYF. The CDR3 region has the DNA TGTGCCAGCAGCTTAGGGGCCTACTCCTACGAGCAGTACTTC.